Listed below are T cell receptor beta chains from one sample, sequenced in a study of blood T cell repertoires in COVID-19. Produced via immunoSEQ multiplex PCR; TCRdb's table is partial and in-frame only. The data contain approximately 91,000 clones, approximately 77% of them singletons. Sample: peripheral blood. All receptors come from a woman of 80 years or more with acute or convalescent COVID-19. Each CDR3 is given with its conserved first and last residue. The order of the fields is V gene, D gene, J gene, clone size, CDR3 DNA, CDR3 protein. The D gene is left open where the match is weak. Clone size is stated in some rows and not others, as once, few, many or a class when expanded.

V: TRBV7-2
D: .
J: TRBJ1-2
size: .
DNA: TGTGCCAGCAGCTTCGACAGTCTAGGGAACTATGGCTACACCTTC
CDR3: CASSFDSLGNYGYTF

V: TRBV28
D: TRBD2
J: TRBJ2-7
size: .
DNA: TGTGCCAGCAGAGATCCTAGAGCGGGAGTTAACGAGCAGTACTTC
CDR3: CASRDPRAGVNEQYF

V: TRBV9
D: .
J: TRBJ1-2
size: once
DNA: TGTGCCAGCAGCCCCTCGACAGGCTACTATGGCTACACCTTC
CDR3: CASSPSTGYYGYTF

V: TRBV10-3
D: TRBD1
J: TRBJ1-4
size: .
DNA: TGTGCCATCAGTGACGGGACAGGGGGGCGTCATGAAAAACTGTTTTTT
CDR3: CAISDGTGGRHEKLFF

V: TRBV7-2
D: .
J: TRBJ1-2
size: .
DNA: TGTGCCAGCAGCTTAGGGACAGAAGCTAACTATGGCTACACCTTC
CDR3: CASSLGTEANYGYTF

V: TRBV11-3
D: .
J: TRBJ2-3
size: few
DNA: TGTGCCAGCAGCTCCCGCGGTGGGGGGTTCGGCACAGATACGCAGTATTTT
CDR3: CASSSRGGGFGTDTQYF

V: TRBV5-6
D: .
J: TRBJ2-5
size: .
DNA: TGTGCCAGCAGCCCCCCGGGGGGCGCGAAGACCCAGTACTTC
CDR3: CASSPPGGAKTQYF

V: TRBV12-5
D: TRBD2
J: TRBJ2-1
size: .
DNA: TGTGCTAGTGGCCAGGGCCTAGCGGGAGTGAATGAGCAGTTCTTC
CDR3: CASGQGLAGVNEQFF

V: TRBV29-1
D: .
J: TRBJ1-1
size: .
DNA: TGCAGCGCAAGAACAGGGACCAACACTGAAGCTTTCTTT
CDR3: CSARTGTNTEAFF

V: TRBV10-3
D: .
J: TRBJ1-3
size: .
DNA: TGTGCCATCAGTTCCGCCGGGACATGGAGCTCTGGAAACACCATATATTTT
CDR3: CAISSAGTWSSGNTIYF

V: TRBV5-1
D: .
J: TRBJ1-5
size: .
DNA: TGCGCCAGCAGCCCCGTAGGGGGAATCAATCAGCCCCAGCATTTT
CDR3: CASSPVGGINQPQHF

V: TRBV11-2
D: TRBD2
J: TRBJ2-7
size: .
DNA: TGTGCCAGCAGCCCACGACTAGCGGGAATGGGGGACGAGCAGTACTTC
CDR3: CASSPRLAGMGDEQYF

V: TRBV5-4
D: .
J: TRBJ2-2
size: many
DNA: TGTGCCAGCAGCTTGTACTGGGGTCAGGGCGGGGAGCTGTTTTTT
CDR3: CASSLYWGQGGELFF

V: TRBV7-9
D: TRBD1
J: TRBJ1-3
size: .
DNA: TGTGCCAGCAGCTTCGGGACAGCAGGAAACACCATATATTTT
CDR3: CASSFGTAGNTIYF

V: TRBV6-2/TRBV6-3
D: .
J: TRBJ1-2
size: .
DNA: TGTGCCAGCAGTTACTGGTCAGATGAGGATGGCTACACCTTC
CDR3: CASSYWSDEDGYTF

V: TRBV5-6
D: .
J: TRBJ2-7
size: many
DNA: TGTGCCAGCAGCTTGGGTATGTCCTCCTACGAGCAGTACTTC
CDR3: CASSLGMSSYEQYF

V: TRBV7-3
D: .
J: TRBJ2-2
size: .
DNA: TGTGCCAGCAGTACCGGCCCGGGGACCGGGGAGCTGTTTTTT
CDR3: CASSTGPGTGELFF

V: TRBV28
D: .
J: TRBJ1-5
size: few
DNA: TGTGCCAGCAGTTTGCCCCGGATAAAGGACAGCCAGCCCCAGCATTTT
CDR3: CASSLPRIKDSQPQHF

V: TRBV2
D: TRBD2
J: TRBJ2-7
size: once
DNA: TGTGCCAGCAGGGACGTCGGACTAGCGGGATCCTACGAGCAGTACTTC
CDR3: CASRDVGLAGSYEQYF

V: TRBV11-2
D: TRBD2
J: TRBJ2-7
size: .
DNA: TGTGCCAGCAGCTTAAATTCGGGGTTCGGGGGGGACGAGCAGTACTTC
CDR3: CASSLNSGFGGDEQYF

V: TRBV28
D: TRBD1
J: TRBJ1-3
size: .
DNA: TGTGCCAGCAGCACCCCCCTACAGGGGGCCGGAAACACCATATATTTT
CDR3: CASSTPLQGAGNTIYF

V: TRBV2
D: .
J: TRBJ2-5
size: .
DNA: TGTGCCAGCGCGCAGAGGGAGACCCAGTACTTC
CDR3: CASAQRETQYF

V: TRBV30
D: .
J: TRBJ1-2
size: .
DNA: TGTGCCTGGAGGGGCATCTCGGGGGTCAACTATGGCTACACCTTC
CDR3: CAWRGISGVNYGYTF

V: TRBV18
D: .
J: TRBJ1-1
size: few
DNA: TGTGCCAGCTCCGTCGGGGAGGGGACTGAAGCTTTCTTT
CDR3: CASSVGEGTEAFF

V: TRBV2
D: .
J: TRBJ1-2
size: .
DNA: TGTGCCAGCCGGGGAGCTTTCCTGTCAGTGGGGGGCTACACCTTC
CDR3: CASRGAFLSVGGYTF

V: TRBV19
D: .
J: TRBJ1-2
size: .
DNA: TGTGCCAGTACCTCGTCTGGGGGGAACTATGGCTACACCTTC
CDR3: CASTSSGGNYGYTF

V: TRBV5-1
D: TRBD1
J: TRBJ1-2
size: .
DNA: TGCGCCAGCAGCCTAGACGGACAGGGAAGGCGAGGCTACACCTTC
CDR3: CASSLDGQGRRGYTF

V: TRBV6-6
D: TRBD2
J: TRBJ2-3
size: .
DNA: TGTGCCAGCAGATCAAGCGGGGACCTTAGCACAGATACGCAGTATTTT
CDR3: CASRSSGDLSTDTQYF